These 21 T cell receptor beta chains came from one sample sequenced in a study of early T cells in non-severe SARS-CoV-2 infection. TCRdb processed the 5' RACE reads anew with MiXCR; each CDR3 protein has one entry. The table shows fewer than 65,000 distinct CDR3 sequences, with over 7% occurring only once. Sequences were obtained from whole blood. These receptors came from an adult who was a healthcare worker with PCR-confirmed SARS-CoV-2 infection or an uninfected control (not recorded which).

This clonotype came up many times. The V call is TRBV11-2, the J call TRBJ2-5, with 7 bases lining up with TRBD1. Germline values: CDR1 SGHAT, CDR2 FQNNGV. The junction had 7 bases not matched to a gene; V was cut back by 5 bases and J by 4 bases. The CDR3 covers 14 residues. This CDR3 reads CASSPQGVGETQYF. In nucleotides, the CDR3 is TGTGCCAGCAGCCCCCAGGGGGTCGGAGAGACCCAGTACTTC. The variable domain in full, with the rest retrieved from reference TRBV11-2 and TRBJ2-5, is EAGVAQSPRYKIIEKRQSVAFWCNPISGHATLYWYQQILGQGPKLLIQFQNNGVVDDSQLPKDRFSAERLKGVDSTLKIQPAKLEDSAVYLCASSPQGVGETQYFGPGTRLLVL.

The chain joins TRBV30 to TRBJ2-2; D not certain. Trimming took 3 bases from V and 2 from J, leaving 10 bases between them. CDR1 and CDR2 from the germline V gene are GTSNPN and SVGIG (reference sequence). There are 14 residues in the CDR3. The CDR3 region is CAWRVGYNTGELFF. DNA of the CDR3: TGTGCCTGGAGGGTAGGGTATAACACCGGGGAGCTGTTTTTT.

The chain employs TRBV5-6 and TRBJ2-3, with 7 positions matching TRBD2. J gave up 4 bases and V 4 bases, and 15 bases lay outside the gene matches. The CDR3 sequence is 17 residues long. Germline loops: CDR1 SGHDT, CDR2 YYEEEE. Here the CDR3 reads CASSPTKVSAGADTQYF. The DNA of the CDR3 is TGTGCCAGCAGCCCTACCAAAGTCTCTGCGGGGGCAGATACGCAGTATTTT.

This clonotype was seen more than once but under ten times. The chain uses TRBV10-2 and TRBJ2-7; D not certain. CDR3 length: 12 residues. V was cut by 5 bases and J by 7 bases, with 12 bases left in between. Germline V CDR1 and CDR2: WSHSY, SAAADI. CDR3 residues: CASSSSSLEQYF. CDR3 in DNA: TGCGCCAGCAGTTCCTCCTCCCTTGAGCAGTACTTC.

This clonotype came up a few times. The rearrangement links TRBV7-9 to TRBJ1-1, with TRBD1 identical over 9 bases. CDR3 length: 14 residues. J lost 5 bases, V lost 5 bases, and 6 bases had no gene match. Germline assignment: CDR1 SEHNR and CDR2 FQNEAQ (reference sequence). CDR3 bases: TGTGCCAGCAGCCCAAACAGGGGGCTGACTGAAGCTTTCTTT. This codes for CASSPNRGLTEAFF.

This clonotype turned up a few times. The rearrangement uses TRBV6-6 and TRBJ1-2; D is unclear. Germline V gene sequence: CDR1 MNHNY, CDR2 SVGAGI (reference sequence). The CDR3 loop spans 13 amino acids. V lost 2 bases to trimming and J lost 6 bases, with 10 bases between them. This chain's CDR3 is CASSYMRIDGYTF. CDR3 nucleotides: TGTGCCAGCAGTTACATGCGGATTGATGGCTACACCTTC.

This clonotype was detected a few times. CDR3 residues: CASSWRTAGTGELFF. In DNA form, the CDR3 reads TGTGCCAGCAGCTGGAGGACAGCGGGAACCGGGGAGCTGTTTTTT. The J gene is TRBJ2-2, the V gene TRBV5-5; TRBD2 is a possible D gene (7 bases). Between the trimmed V and J ends, which lost 3 bases and 5 bases, there was a span of 14 bases. CDR1 is SGHKS, CDR2 YYEKEE, per germline (reference sequence). The CDR3 is 15 residues long. Combining the CDR3 with reference TRBV5-5 and TRBJ2-2 gives the whole variable domain DAGVTQSPTHLIKTRGQQVTLRCSPISGHKSVSWYQQVLGQGPQFIFQYYEKEERGRGNFPDRFSARQFPNYSSELNVNALLLGDSALYLCASSWRTAGTGELFFGEGSRLTVL.

This clonotype was seen a few times. The chain links TRBV30 to TRBJ2-5; TRBD2 aligns across 7 bases. Germline values: CDR1 GTSNPN, CDR2 SVGIG (reference sequence). The V gene end was trimmed by 5 bases and the J gene end by 4 bases; junction bases not matched to a gene: 13. The CDR3 spans 15 residues. The CDR3 sequence: CAWGEGRVVGETQYF. DNA for the CDR3: TGTGCCTGGGGGGAGGGCAGGGTCGTTGGAGAGACCCAGTACTTC.

The chain combines TRBV3-1 with TRBJ2-5; 11 bases are shared with TRBD2. V shed 4 bases and J 0 bases; nucleotides not matched to a gene: 4. CDR3 size: 16 residues. Per the germline V gene, CDR1 is LGHDT and CDR2 is YNNKEL (reference sequence). The CDR3 region is CASSRPGLADQETQYF. The DNA for the CDR3 is TGTGCCAGCAGCCGCCCGGGACTAGCGGACCAAGAGACCCAGTACTTC.

In its sample, this clonotype was seen a few times. J is TRBJ2-1 and V is TRBV29-1; either TRBD1 or TRBD2 may supply D (5 bases each). Germline V gene sequence: CDR1 SQVTM, CDR2 ANQGSEA. This CDR3 contains 14 residues. Trimming stripped 6 bases from V and 0 bases from J, with 12 bases between. The CDR3 here is CSVSGTLSYNEQFF. The CDR3 DNA reads TGCAGCGTCTCTGGGACCCTCTCCTACAATGAGCAGTTCTTC.

This clonotype was seen ten or more times. J is TRBJ1-5 and V is TRBV19; D unresolved. The CDR3 extends over 13 amino acids. Deletions cut 3 bases from V and 4 bases from J, with 7 bases between. Per the germline V gene, CDR1 is LNHDA and CDR2 is SQIVND (reference sequence). CDR3 DNA: TGTGCCAGTAGTATGAGCGGAAATCAGCCCCAGCATTTT. Protein product: CASSMSGNQPQHF.

The chain links TRBV4-1 to TRBJ1-2; D possibly corresponds to TRBD1 (5 bases). Germline lookup yields CDR1 MGHRA and CDR2 YSYEKL. Trimming took off 1 base at V and 4 bases at J, with 10 bases between the two ends. This CDR3 is 14 amino acids long. The CDR3 region has the DNA TGCGCCAGCAGCCAAGGAAGAAGGGGCTATGGCTACACCTTC. Amino acids: CASSQGRRGYGYTF.

This clonotype was seen ten or more times. V usage is TRBV4-1 and J usage is TRBJ2-1; D uncertain. Per germline, CDR1 MGHRA and CDR2 YSYEKL. V dropped 0 bases and J dropped 0 bases, with 6 bases sitting between them. The CDR3 spans 15 residues. The CDR3 DNA follows: TGCGCCAGCAGCCAAGAAGAGCTCTCCTACAATGAGCAGTTCTTC. Protein: CASSQEELSYNEQFF.

This clonotype was counted a few times. The chain carries TRBV21-1 and TRBJ2-3. TRBV21-1 is a pseudogene locus. This CDR3 has 15 residues. CDR3: CASSKEGSEKDTQYF. CDR3 DNA: TGTGCCAGCAGCAAAGAAGGATCCGAGAAGGATACGCAGTATTTT.

This clonotype occurred many times. The chain employs TRBV12-3 or TRBV12-4 and TRBJ1-5; 7 bases agree with TRBD1. The CDR3 sequence is 14 residues long. The V segment lost 6 bases and the J segment 0 bases; nucleotides outside the gene matches: 2. The CDR3 region has the DNA TGTGCCAGCAGGCAGGGGGGTAGCAATCAGCCCCAGCATTTT. Translating it yields CASRQGGSNQPQHF.

V is TRBV29-1 and J is TRBJ1-4, with a possible D match to TRBD1 (6 bases). This CDR3 has 14 residues. V shed 6 bases and J shed 6 bases, with 17 bases lying between them. From germline, CDR1 is SQVTM and CDR2 ANQGSEA. The CDR3, as DNA: TGCAGCGTCCAATCCACAGGGTCGTATGAAAAACTGTTTTTT. Protein sequence: CSVQSTGSYEKLFF.

In this sample, this clonotype turned up many times. This rearrangement joins TRBV29-1 to TRBJ2-1; tentatively, D is TRBD2 (6 bases). In germline, CDR1 is SQVTM, CDR2 ANQGSEA. The CDR3 spans 16 residues. Trimming removed 6 bases from V and 6 bases from J, with 24 bases in between. CDR3 DNA: TGCAGCGTATCCATTTTGAGGGCGGGGATCGTCAATGAGCAGTTCTTC. It codes for CSVSILRAGIVNEQFF.

The rearrangement joins TRBV29-1 to TRBJ2-1; D unclear. The V gene's germline CDR1 is SQVTM and CDR2 ANQGSEA. CDR3 length: 11 amino acids. V gave up 2 bases and J gave up 5 bases, with 4 bases separating them. The CDR3 nucleotides are TGCAGCGTTGAATCCAACAATGAGCAGTTCTTC. Its translation is CSVESNNEQFF.

This clonotype was seen at least ten times. J is TRBJ1-6 and V is TRBV15; D is ambiguous. This CDR3 comprises 15 residues. Trimming left V 0 bases short and J 8 bases short, with 11 bases between. CDR1 and CDR2 (germline): LNHNV, YYDKDF (reference sequence). CDR3 loop: CATSREYASHSPLHF. In nucleotides, the CDR3 is TGTGCCACCAGCAGAGAGTACGCGTCCCATTCACCCCTCCACTTT.

V usage is TRBV6-5 and J usage is TRBJ1-6; 8 bases fit TRBD1. The trim removed 0 bases at V and 13 bases at J, leaving 8 bases unmatched. The CDR3 covers 15 residues. The V gene's germline CDR1 is MNHEY and CDR2 SVGAGI. CDR3 protein: CASSYSKNQGAPLHF. The DNA for the CDR3 is TGTGCCAGCAGTTACTCGAAGAATCAGGGGGCCCCCCTCCACTTT.

The chain links TRBV7-8 to TRBJ2-3, with D perhaps TRBD2 (6 bases). The germline gives CDR1 SGHVS, CDR2 FQNEAQ. The CDR3 is 14 amino acids. V was shortened by 10 bases and J by 0 bases, with 14 bases between the two germline ends. The CDR3 sequence is CATRPGVSTDTQYF. The DNA for the CDR3 is TGTGCCACCCGTCCGGGAGTAAGCACAGATACGCAGTATTTT.